This is a list of T cell receptor beta chains from one sample in a study of blood T cell repertoires in COVID-19. Sequencing used immunoSEQ multiplex PCR; TCRdb keeps in-frame clones, though not all of them. The sample contains roughly 340,000 clones, over 75% of which appear only once. Specimen: PBMCs or T cells enriched from blood (not recorded which). The receptors originated from a man aged 40-55 years in a cohort exposed to, infected with or recovered from COVID-19 (not recorded which). The conserved cysteine and the conserved F or W are not part of the CDR3 here. D genes are given only for firm matches.

CDR3 | J | D | V
ASSSWTSGIADTQY | TRBJ2-3 | TRBD2 | TRBV5-4
ASSLGTATNYGYT | TRBJ1-2 | TRBD1 | TRBV28
ASSPPGLADTSYEQY | TRBJ2-7 | TRBD2 | TRBV18
AITPGGTVYGYT | TRBJ1-2 | TRBD1 | TRBV10-3
ASSQDFSRDRASSEQY | TRBJ2-7 | TRBD1 | TRBV4-1
ASNQDSSNYGYT | TRBJ1-2 | - | TRBV5-1
ATSDSRLAGKETQY | TRBJ2-5 | TRBD2 | TRBV24-1
ASGGGGAELYNEQF | TRBJ2-1 | TRBD2 | TRBV28
ASSPGQGISYNEQF | TRBJ2-1 | TRBD1 | TRBV11-3
ASSLESLSGYEQY | TRBJ2-7 | - | TRBV7-2
ASSFRESYEQY | TRBJ2-7 | - | TRBV27
ASSSRPVYNYGYT | TRBJ1-2 | - | TRBV6-5
ASSLTHNYGYT | TRBJ1-2 | - | TRBV5-1
ASSLELANYGYT | TRBJ1-2 | - | TRBV5-6
ASSISRGSYNEQF | TRBJ2-1 | TRBD2 | TRBV19
ASSQDRGQPQH | TRBJ1-5 | - | TRBV3-1/TRBV3-2
ASSLIGGLGTDTQY | TRBJ2-3 | - | TRBV28
ASSFWRERLDTQY | TRBJ2-3 | TRBD2 | TRBV6-6
ASSKGDRSDTGELF | TRBJ2-2 | - | TRBV21-1
ASNLRFNNSPLH | TRBJ1-6 | - | TRBV19
ADSGQNTEAF | TRBJ1-1 | - | TRBV2
ASSSSGGNSPLH | TRBJ1-6 | - | TRBV7-9
ASSYSSWGSGNTIY | TRBJ1-3 | - | TRBV6-5
ASSQDDRVVSYGYT | TRBJ1-2 | TRBD1 | TRBV3-1/TRBV3-2
ASSFDIRRNTEAF | TRBJ1-1 | - | TRBV5-8
ASSRGLAGNTDTQY | TRBJ2-3 | TRBD2 | TRBV5-1
ASRQGAAGNTIY | TRBJ1-3 | TRBD1 | TRBV2
ASSPSRSGETQY | TRBJ2-5 | - | TRBV7-2
ASRLAGGDNEQF | TRBJ2-1 | TRBD2 | TRBV3-1/TRBV3-2
ASSLGPGDYEQY | TRBJ2-7 | - | TRBV5-1
ASSIVEGDRGGPGTDTQY | TRBJ2-3 | - | TRBV19
ASSWGQTMNTEAF | TRBJ1-1 | TRBD1 | TRBV7-8
ASSPQGGSYNSPLH | TRBJ1-6 | TRBD1 | TRBV2